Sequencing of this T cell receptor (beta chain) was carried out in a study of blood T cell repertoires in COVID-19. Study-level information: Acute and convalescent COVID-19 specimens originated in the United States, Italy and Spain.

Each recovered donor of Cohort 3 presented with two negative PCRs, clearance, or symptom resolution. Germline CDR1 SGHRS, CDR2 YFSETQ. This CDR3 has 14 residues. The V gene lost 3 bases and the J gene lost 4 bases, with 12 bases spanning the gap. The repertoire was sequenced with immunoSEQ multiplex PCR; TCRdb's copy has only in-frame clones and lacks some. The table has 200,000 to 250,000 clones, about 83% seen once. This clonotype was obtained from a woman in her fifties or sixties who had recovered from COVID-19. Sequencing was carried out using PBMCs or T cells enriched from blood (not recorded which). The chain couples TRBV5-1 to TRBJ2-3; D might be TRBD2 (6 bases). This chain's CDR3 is CASSSGGTADTQYF. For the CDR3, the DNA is TGCGCCAGCAGCTCTGGCGGGACGGCAGATACGCAGTATTTT. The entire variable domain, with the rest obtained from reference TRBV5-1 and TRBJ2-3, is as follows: KAGVTQTPRYLIKTRGQQVTLSCSPISGHRSVSWYQQTPGQGLQFLFEYFSETQRNKGNFPGRFSGRQFSNSRSEMNVSTLELGDSALYLCASSSGGTADTQYFGPGTRLTVL.